This T cell receptor (beta chain) stems from a study of OX40 agonist ivuxolimab in advanced cancers. The wider study: The study treated patients with ivuxolimab, an agonistic anti-OX40 (CD134) antibody.

The method was immunoSEQ multiplex PCR; TCRdb's version includes in-frame clones alone and lacks a portion of them. The repertoire holds roughly 68,000 clones, around 86% seen once, with 8% to 10% in the top ten. Germline V gives CDR1 SGHRS, CDR2 YFSETQ. There are 14 residues in the CDR3. Trimming took off 0 bases at V and 1 base at J, with 4 bases between the two ends. In regard to this clone: The antigen is unknown.

The study, taken as a whole, reports: The study found among the lowest clonal expansion in partial responders at 0.1-3.0 mg/kg.

The V and J genes are TRBV5-1 and TRBJ2-2; D is undetermined. The source is an adult with an advanced solid tumor such as melanoma, head and neck, liver or kidney cancer. The starting material was CD4+ or CD8+ T cells sorted from blood, obtained in a trial of the OX40 agonist ivuxolimab. In nucleotides, the CDR3 is TGCGCCAGCAGCTTGGGACAGAACACCGGGGAGCTGTTTTTT. Translation: CASSLGQNTGELFF. Using reference TRBV5-1 and TRBJ2-2 for the parts outside the CDR3, the full variable domain is KAGVTQTPRYLIKTRGQQVTLSCSPISGHRSVSWYQQTPGQGLQFLFEYFSETQRNKGNFPGRFSGRQFSNSRSEMNVSTLELGDSALYLCASSLGQNTGELFFGEGSRLTVL.